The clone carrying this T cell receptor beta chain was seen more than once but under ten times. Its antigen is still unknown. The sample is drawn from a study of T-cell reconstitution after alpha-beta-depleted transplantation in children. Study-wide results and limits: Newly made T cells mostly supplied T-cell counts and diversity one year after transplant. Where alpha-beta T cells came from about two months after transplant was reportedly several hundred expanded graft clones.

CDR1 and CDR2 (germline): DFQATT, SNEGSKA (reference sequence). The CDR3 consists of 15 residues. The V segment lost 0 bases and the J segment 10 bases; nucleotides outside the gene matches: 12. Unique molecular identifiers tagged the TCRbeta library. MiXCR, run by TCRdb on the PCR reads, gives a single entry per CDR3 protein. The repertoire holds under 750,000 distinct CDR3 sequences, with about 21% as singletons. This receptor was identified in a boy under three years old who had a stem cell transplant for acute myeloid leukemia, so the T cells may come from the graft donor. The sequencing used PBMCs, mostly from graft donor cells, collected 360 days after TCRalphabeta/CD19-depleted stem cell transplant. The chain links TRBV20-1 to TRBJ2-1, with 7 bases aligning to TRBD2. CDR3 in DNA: TGCAGTGCTAGAGATTGGGGCGGGGGAAATAGGGAGCAGTTCTTC. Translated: CSARDWGGGNREQFF.